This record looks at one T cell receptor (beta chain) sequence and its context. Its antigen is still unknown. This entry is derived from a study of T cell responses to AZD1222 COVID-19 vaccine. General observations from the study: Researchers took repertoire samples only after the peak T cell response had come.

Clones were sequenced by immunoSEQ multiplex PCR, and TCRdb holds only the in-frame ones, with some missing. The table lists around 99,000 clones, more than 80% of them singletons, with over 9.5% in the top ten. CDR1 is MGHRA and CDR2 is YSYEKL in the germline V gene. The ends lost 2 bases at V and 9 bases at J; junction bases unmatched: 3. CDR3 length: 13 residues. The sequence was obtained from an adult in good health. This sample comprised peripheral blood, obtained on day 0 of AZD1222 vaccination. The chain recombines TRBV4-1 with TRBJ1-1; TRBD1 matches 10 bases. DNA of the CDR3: TGCGCCAGCAGCCAAAAAGACAGGGGGCAAGCTTTCTTT. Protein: CASSQKDRGQAFF.